This T cell receptor beta chain emerged from a study of molecular identifiers for immune sequencing clone quantification. Study results and caveats: Barcodes shared by identical TCR molecules could lead to underestimated sizes of highly expanded clones. Effector cells had over 99% of their molecules in clones above 20 RNA copies, while naive cells had under 1%.

Methods described previously were used for bulk TCR libraries, and listed TCR primers were applied. One entry per CDR3 protein, called by TCRdb with MiXCR from the PCR reads. The table records more than 450,000 distinct CDR3 sequences, roughly 23% of them present only once. The sample holds many counts of this clonotype. Its specificity is unknown. For naive CD8 T cells, sorting used the CD8+CD4-CCR7+CD45RA+ phenotype. V gave up 2 bases and J gave up 5 bases, with 10 bases separating them. The CDR3 is 14 amino acids. Per the germline V gene, CDR1 is MNHEY and CDR2 is SVGEGT. The V gene is TRBV6-2 or TRBV6-3, the J gene TRBJ1-5; D is unresolved. The sequence came from a human donor in good health. Some libraries in this study had Jurkat cell RNA spiked in. Specimen: naive CD8+ T cells from blood, with Jurkat cell RNA spiked in. This sample's subset: FACS-sorted CD8+CD4-CCR7+CD45RA+ naive T cells. CDR3 sequence (DNA): TGTGCCAGCAGTTACGACCGCAGATATCAGCCCCAGCATTTT. Its protein is CASSYDRRYQPQHF.